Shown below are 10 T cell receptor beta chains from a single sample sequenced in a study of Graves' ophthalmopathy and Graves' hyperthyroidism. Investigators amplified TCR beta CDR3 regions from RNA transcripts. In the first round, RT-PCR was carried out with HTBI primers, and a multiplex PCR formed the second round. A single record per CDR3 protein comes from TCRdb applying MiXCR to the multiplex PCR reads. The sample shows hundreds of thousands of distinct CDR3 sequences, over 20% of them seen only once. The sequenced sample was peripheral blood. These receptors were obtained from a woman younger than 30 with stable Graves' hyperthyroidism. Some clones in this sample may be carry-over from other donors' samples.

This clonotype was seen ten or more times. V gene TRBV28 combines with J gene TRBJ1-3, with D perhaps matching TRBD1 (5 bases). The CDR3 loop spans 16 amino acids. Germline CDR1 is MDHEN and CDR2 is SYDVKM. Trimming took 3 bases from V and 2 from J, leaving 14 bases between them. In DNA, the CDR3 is TGTGCCAGCAGTTTCCCAGGGTGGTTTGCTGGAAACACCATATATTTT. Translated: CASSFPGWFAGNTIYF.

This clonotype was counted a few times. The CDR3 DNA sequence: TGCAGTGCTAGAGATATTGACAGGGGGCAGAATGGCTACACCTTC. Its translation is CSARDIDRGQNGYTF. The V call is TRBV20-1, the J call TRBJ1-2; 10 bases are a match to TRBD1. This CDR3 region has 15 residues. Germline V gives CDR1 DFQATT, CDR2 SNEGSKA (reference sequence). With V trimmed by 0 bases and J by 6 bases, 7 bases remained unmatched.

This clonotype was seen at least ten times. In DNA form, the CDR3 reads TGTGCCAGCAGCCTAAACACAGGGCTAAAAGAGACCCAGTACTTC. It specifies CASSLNTGLKETQYF. This rearrangement joins TRBV28 to TRBJ2-5, with D possibly TRBD1 on 6 matching bases. This CDR3 region has 15 residues. Germline CDR1 reads MDHEN; CDR2 reads SYDVKM. V dropped 6 bases and J dropped 3 bases, with 17 bases sitting between them.

CDR3 nucleotides: TGTGCCATCAGTAACTACGGACAGGGGATTGGTGAAGCTTTCTTT. Protein sequence: CAISNYGQGIGEAFF. This chain joins TRBV10-3 and TRBJ1-1; 9 bases line up with TRBD1. The trim removed 5 bases at V and 7 bases at J, leaving 11 bases unmatched. Germline V gives CDR1 ENHRY, CDR2 SYGVKD. The CDR3 contains 15 residues.

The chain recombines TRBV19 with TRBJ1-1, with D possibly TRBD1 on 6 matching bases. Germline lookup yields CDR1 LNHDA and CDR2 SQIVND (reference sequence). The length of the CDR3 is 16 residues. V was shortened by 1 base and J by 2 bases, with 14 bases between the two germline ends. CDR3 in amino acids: CASSIVAGTLNTEAFF. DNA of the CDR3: TGTGCCAGTAGTATAGTTGCCGGGACACTCAACACTGAAGCTTTCTTT.

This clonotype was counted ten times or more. The CDR3 nucleotides are TGTGCCAGCAGGGGGACAGGTTCCCTCTCCTACGAGCAGTACTTC. This sequence encodes CASRGTGSLSYEQYF. The chain joins TRBV27 to TRBJ2-7, with TRBD1 matching 8 bases. There are 15 residues in the CDR3. Germline values: CDR1 MNHEY, CDR2 SMNVEV (reference sequence). Trimming cost V 6 bases and J 0 bases; bases outside gene matches: 7.

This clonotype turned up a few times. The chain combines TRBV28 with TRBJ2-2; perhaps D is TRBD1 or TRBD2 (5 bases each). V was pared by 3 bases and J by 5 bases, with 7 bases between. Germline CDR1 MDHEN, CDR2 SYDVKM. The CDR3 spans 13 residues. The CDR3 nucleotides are TGTGCCAGCAGTTTCGGGACGACCGGGGAGCTGTTTTTT. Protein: CASSFGTTGELFF.

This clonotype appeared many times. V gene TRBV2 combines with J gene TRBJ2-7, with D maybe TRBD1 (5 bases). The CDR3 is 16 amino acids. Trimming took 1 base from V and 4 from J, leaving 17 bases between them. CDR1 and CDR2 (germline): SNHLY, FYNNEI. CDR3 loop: CASSEGGQYTRYEQYF. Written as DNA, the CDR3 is TGTGCCAGCAGTGAAGGAGGACAATATACGAGGTACGAGCAGTACTTC.

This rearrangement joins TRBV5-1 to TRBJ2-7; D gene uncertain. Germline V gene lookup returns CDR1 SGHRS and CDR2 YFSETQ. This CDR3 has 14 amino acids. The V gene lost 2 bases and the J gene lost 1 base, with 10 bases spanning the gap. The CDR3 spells CASSFDDKSYEQYF. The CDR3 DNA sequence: TGCGCCAGCAGCTTTGACGACAAATCCTACGAGCAGTACTTC.

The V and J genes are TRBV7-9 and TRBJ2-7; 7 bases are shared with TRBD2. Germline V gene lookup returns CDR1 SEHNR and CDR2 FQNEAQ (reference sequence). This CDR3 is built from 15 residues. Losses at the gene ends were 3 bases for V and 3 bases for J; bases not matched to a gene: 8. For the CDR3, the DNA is TGTGCCAGCAGCTTGAGAGGGACTACCAACTACGAGCAGTACTTC. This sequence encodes CASSLRGTTNYEQYF.